The sequence of this TCR beta chain was determined in a study of post-analysis software for immune sequencing data (dated by TCRdb to the mid-2010s). Background for the entire study: Relapsing-remitting, secondary progressive and progressive-relapsing multiple sclerosis were recorded as disease courses, and subtype annotation was lacking for some patients. Patient repertoires were compared against roughly 11 previously published healthy control repertoires from donors aged about 6 to 27 years. A subset of samples was prepared in parallel using single-end sample barcoding, then pooled and co-amplified after Illumina adapter ligation. General conclusions and limits of the study: The multiple sclerosis patient group was slightly younger than the control group. When samples were clustered directly using the F measure, samples prepared in the same batch co-clustered strongly, which prompted a batch-effect correction. Normalized Chao1 diversity was significantly lower in multiple sclerosis patients than controls, suggesting substantial peripheral T-cell clonal expansion. Significantly higher frequencies in patients than in controls were found for roughly 5 TRBV segments, including TRBV5-6, TRBV5-1 and TRBV20-1.

About this clonotype: The antigen it binds to is not known. One end of the junction does not line up with germline, which may come from a read error.

The library was produced with PCR. This sample was sequenced with an Illumina HiSeq 2500. To reduce PCR and sequencing biases, unique molecular identifiers were built into the TCR beta cDNA libraries. Every 1 to 10 million input T cells yielded approximately 500,000 cDNA molecules, meaning each molecule approximated one T cell. The patient libraries were prepared and sequenced using the same protocol as the earlier healthy control dataset. Within a given batch, samples were prepared together, multiplexed and sequenced on the same HiSeq lane. The study's own analysis went as follows. Raw barcoded reads were processed with MIGEC, and single-read molecular identifier groups were discarded before consensus assembly and CDR3 extraction. VDJtools was used for post-analysis of the clonotype tables, and diversity was normalized by down-sampling every dataset to the size of the smallest sample. To correct batch-related cross-sample contamination, repertoire overlap clustering matched CDR3 amino acid sequences but not nucleotide sequences. TCRdb took the public reads, trimmed them with fastp at Q25, ran MiXCR for clone calling and kept in-frame beta chains. Each entry is one CDR3 protein sequence, shown with its most common DNA and genes. None of the V and J calls come from the authors' own analysis; TCRdb made them. Here the sample has 750,000 to 950,000 distinct CDR3 sequences; approximately 53% occur a single time. The top ten clones comprise 4.6% of the sample.

From cysteine to phenylalanine, the CDR3 is 15 amino acids long. Only CDR3 DNA is held: 45 bases, read in frame from base 1. The germline V gene (reference sequence) supplies CDR1 DFQATT and CDR2 SNEGSKA. To demonstrate the VDJtools post-analysis software, TCR beta repertoires were profiled from the peripheral blood of 10 to 15 young patients with multiple sclerosis. Multiple sclerosis patients were children and adolescents aged roughly 6 to 17 years. The TCR originated in a girl aged 10-17 years with multiple sclerosis. The sample comprised blood. The V and J segments used are TRBV20-1 and TRBJ2-5; TRBD2 could be the D gene, as 6 bases match. The DNA reads TGCAATGCTAGCCCGCCCCGGGGGTACCAAGAGACCCAGTACTTC. Translated, it reads CNASPPRGYQETQYF.